This T cell receptor beta chain appears in the sequencing data of a study of cytomegalovirus exposure and HLA in healthy donors. Per germline, CDR1 MDHEN and CDR2 SYDVKM. The ends were cut back, 6 bases at V and 4 bases at J, with 6 bases in the middle. CDR3 length equals 11 residues. A multiplex PCR was run with 60 Vbeta primers and 13 Jbeta primers. TCRdb keeps only in-frame clones here, not all; method: immunoSEQ multiplex PCR. The sample carries about 120,000 clones, more than 80% recorded once. This chain uses TRBV28 with TRBJ1-1; D not certain. The clonotype originates from a man aged 35 to 55 in good health and CMV-seronegative. The sequencing sample was made of PBMCs. CDR3 amino acids: CASSLSTEAFF. CDR3 bases: TGTGCCAGCAGCCTTAGCACTGAAGCTTTCTTT.